Here is one T cell receptor beta chain with its context. The length of the CDR3 is 15 residues. Germline V lookup: CDR1 SGHRS, CDR2 YFSETQ. Deletions cut 6 bases from V and 1 base from J, with 13 bases between. Amplification used 60 Vbeta primers and 13 Jbeta primers. Sequenced by immunoSEQ multiplex PCR; TCRdb stores in-frame clones only, minus some. The sample has around 180,000 clones; around four fifths are singletons. This sample was taken from a study of cytomegalovirus exposure and HLA in healthy donors. Input material: PBMCs. The chain employs TRBV5-1 and TRBJ2-2; perhaps TRBD1 as D (5 bases). The sequence was collected from a boy aged 2 to 9 in good health and CMV-seronegative. CDR3 bases: TGCGCCAGCATACCCGACAGAGAGAACACCGGGGAGCTGTTTTTT. Translation: CASIPDRENTGELFF.